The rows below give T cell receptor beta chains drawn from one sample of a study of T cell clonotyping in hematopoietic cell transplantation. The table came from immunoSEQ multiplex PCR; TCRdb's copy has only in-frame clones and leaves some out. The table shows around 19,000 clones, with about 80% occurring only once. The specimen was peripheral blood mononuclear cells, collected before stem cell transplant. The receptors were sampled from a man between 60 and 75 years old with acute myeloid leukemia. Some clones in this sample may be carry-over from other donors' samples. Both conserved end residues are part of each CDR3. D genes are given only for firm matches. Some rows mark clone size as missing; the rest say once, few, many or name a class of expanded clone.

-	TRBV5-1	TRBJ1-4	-	CASSLGTGTNEKLFF	TGCGCCAGCAGCTTGGGAACCGGGACAAATGAAAAACTGTTTTTT
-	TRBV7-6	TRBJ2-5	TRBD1	CASSPLGDREYVTQYF	TGTGCCAGCAGCCCGCTTGGGGACAGGGAGTATGTGACCCAGTACTTC
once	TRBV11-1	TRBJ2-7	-	CASSFQGPTYEQYF	TGTGCCAGCAGCTTCCAGGGACCCACCTACGAGCAGTACTTC
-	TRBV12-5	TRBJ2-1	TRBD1	CASVPGGTGERNEQFF	TGTGCTAGTGTCCCCGGCGGGACAGGGGAACGGAATGAGCAGTTCTTC
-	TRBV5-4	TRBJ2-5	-	CASSLPGQYQYF	TGTGCCAGCAGCTTGCCGGGACAATATCAGTACTTC
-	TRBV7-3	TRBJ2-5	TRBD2	CASSLAGGPLETQYF	TGTGCCAGCAGCCTAGCGGGGGGGCCGCTGGAGACCCAGTACTTC
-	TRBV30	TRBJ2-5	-	CAWSILRTGLKQYF	TGTGCCTGGTCTATCCTCCGCACAGGGTTGAAGCAGTACTTC
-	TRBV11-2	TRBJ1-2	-	CASSLQGDGYTF	TGTGCCAGCAGCTTACAGGGCGATGGCTACACCTTC
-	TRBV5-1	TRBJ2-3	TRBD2	CASSLETSGGHTDTQYF	TGCGCCAGCAGCTTGGAGACTAGCGGGGGCCACACAGATACGCAGTATTTT
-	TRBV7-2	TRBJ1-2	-	CASSPATGYTF	TGTGCCAGCAGCCCAGCGACCGGCTACACCTTC
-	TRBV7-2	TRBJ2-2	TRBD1	CASSLVPPGTGGTGELFF	TGTGCCAGCAGTTTAGTTCCTCCCGGGACAGGGGGCACCGGGGAGCTGTTTTTT
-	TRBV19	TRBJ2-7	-	CASSEDNSHEQYF	TGTGCCAGTAGTGAGGACAATTCCCACGAGCAGTACTTC
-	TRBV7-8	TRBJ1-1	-	CASSQTPGSEAFF	TGTGCCAGCAGTCAAACCCCTGGGTCTGAAGCTTTCTTT
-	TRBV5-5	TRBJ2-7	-	CASSRATAPYEQYF	TGTGCCAGCAGCCGGGCCACAGCCCCCTACGAGCAGTACTTC
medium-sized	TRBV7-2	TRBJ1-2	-	CASSLDNNYGYTF	TGTGCCAGCAGCTTAGACAATAACTATGGCTACACCTTC
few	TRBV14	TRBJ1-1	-	CASSQEWWGTEAFF	TGTGCCAGCAGCCAAGAATGGTGGGGCACTGAAGCTTTCTTT
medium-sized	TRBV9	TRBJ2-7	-	CASSVLRVLYEQYF	TGTGCCAGCAGCGTCCTAAGGGTTTTATACGAGCAGTACTTC
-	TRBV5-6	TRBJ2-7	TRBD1	CASSPPGQGDEQYF	TGTGCCAGCAGCCCGCCGGGACAGGGGGACGAGCAGTACTTC
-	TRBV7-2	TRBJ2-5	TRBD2	CASSLDQRGGGTQYF	TGTGCCAGCAGCTTAGATCAGCGGGGGGGAGGGACCCAGTACTTC
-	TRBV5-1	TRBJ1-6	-	CASSLQPGLNNSPLHF	TGCGCCAGCAGCTTACAGCCAGGGTTGAATAATTCACCCCTCCACTTT
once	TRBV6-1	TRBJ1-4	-	CASSWDMRGEKLFF	TGTGCCAGCAGTTGGGACATGCGAGGTGAAAAACTGTTTTTT
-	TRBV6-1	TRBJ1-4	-	CASTKGQGEKLFF	TGTGCCAGCACAAAGGGACAAGGTGAAAAACTGTTTTTT
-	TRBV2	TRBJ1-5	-	CASSLGARQPQHF	TGTGCCAGCAGTCTCGGGGCTCGTCAGCCCCAGCATTTT
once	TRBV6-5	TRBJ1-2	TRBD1	CASRPPGQGNYGYTF	TGTGCCAGCCGCCCCCCGGGACAGGGCAACTATGGCTACACCTTC
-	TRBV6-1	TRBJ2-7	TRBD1	CASTPGQVGYEQYF	TGTGCCAGCACCCCGGGACAGGTTGGTTACGAGCAGTACTTC
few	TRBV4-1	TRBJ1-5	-	CASSPRHLNQPQHF	TGCGCCAGCAGTCCTCGACATCTAAATCAGCCCCAGCATTTT
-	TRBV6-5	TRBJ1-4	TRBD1	CASRKGQFSF	TGTGCCAGCAGAAAGGGACAGTTCTCCTTT
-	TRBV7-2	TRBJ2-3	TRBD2	CASSLAIAGDLLDTQYF	TGTGCCAGCAGCTTAGCGATAGCGGGGGACCTGCTCGATACGCAGTATTTT
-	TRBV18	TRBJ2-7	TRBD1	CASSPLGTETYEQYF	TGTGCCAGCTCACCTCTAGGGACAGAGACGTACGAGCAGTACTTC
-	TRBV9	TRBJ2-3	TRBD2	CASSLGLAGGSSTDTQYF	TGTGCCAGCAGCCTGGGACTAGCGGGGGGTTCTAGCACAGATACGCAGTATTTT
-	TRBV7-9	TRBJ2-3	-	CASSQGDGRTDTQYF	TGTGCCAGCAGCCAAGGGGACGGACGCACAGATACGCAGTATTTT
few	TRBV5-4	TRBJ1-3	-	CASSLESAGNTIYF	TGTGCCAGCAGCTTGGAGTCTGCTGGAAACACCATATATTTT
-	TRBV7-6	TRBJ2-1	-	CASSETGWSYNEQFF	TGTGCCAGCAGCGAGACAGGTTGGTCCTACAATGAGCAGTTCTTC
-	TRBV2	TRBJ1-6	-	CASSPNNSPLHF	TGTGCCAGCAGCCCCAATAATTCACCCCTCCACTTT
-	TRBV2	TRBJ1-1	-	CASSEEGGGTAEAFF	TGTGCCAGCAGTGAAGAAGGGGGGGGCACCGCTGAAGCTTTCTTT
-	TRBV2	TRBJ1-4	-	CASSGQQLNEKLFF	TGTGCCAGCAGTGGTCAACAGCTTAATGAAAAACTGTTTTTT